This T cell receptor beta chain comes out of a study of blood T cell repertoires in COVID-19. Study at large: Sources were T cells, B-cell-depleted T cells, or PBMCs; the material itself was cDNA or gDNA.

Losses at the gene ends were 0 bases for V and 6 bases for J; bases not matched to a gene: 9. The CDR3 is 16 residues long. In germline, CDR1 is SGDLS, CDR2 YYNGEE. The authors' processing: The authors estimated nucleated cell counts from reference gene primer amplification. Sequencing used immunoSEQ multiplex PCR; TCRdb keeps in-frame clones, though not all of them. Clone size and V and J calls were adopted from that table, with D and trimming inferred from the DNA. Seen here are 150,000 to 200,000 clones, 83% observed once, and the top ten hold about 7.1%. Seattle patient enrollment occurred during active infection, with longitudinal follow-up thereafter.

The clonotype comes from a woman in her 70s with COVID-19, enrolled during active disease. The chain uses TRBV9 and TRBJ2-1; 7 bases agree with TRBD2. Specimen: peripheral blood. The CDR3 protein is CASSVGGGSLRNEQFF. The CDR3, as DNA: TGTGCCAGCAGCGTAGGGGGCGGGAGTCTCCGCAATGAGCAGTTCTTC.